The next 16 T cell receptor beta chains were all read from a single sample in a study of early T cells in non-severe SARS-CoV-2 infection. In TCRdb, the 5' RACE reads were re-called with MiXCR into one record per CDR3 protein. The repertoire holds 100,000 to 120,000 distinct CDR3 sequences, roughly 12% seen once, with around 4% in the top ten. This specimen consisted of whole blood, obtained at baseline. These receptors were collected from an adult who was a healthcare worker with PCR-confirmed SARS-CoV-2 infection or an uninfected control (not recorded which).

There are a few counts of this clonotype. The V call is TRBV15, the J call TRBJ1-2; D remains ambiguous. Trimming took off 1 base at V and 13 bases at J, with 16 bases between the two ends. The germline CDR1 and CDR2 sequences are LNHNV and YYDKDF (reference sequence). The length of the CDR3 is 13 residues. The CDR3 region is CATSRAPSQAATF. The CDR3 region has the DNA TGTGCCACCAGCAGAGCCCCCTCCCAGGCTGCCACCTTC.

The CDR3 sequence is CASSRRVDNEQFF. The CDR3 DNA is TGCGCCAGCAGCCGTCGAGTAGACAATGAGCAGTTCTTC. V and J are TRBV4-1 and TRBJ2-1, with D unresolved. Trimming cost V 4 bases and J 5 bases, with 9 bases left between them. The germline CDR1 and CDR2 sequences are MGHRA and YSYEKL. The CDR3 runs to 13 residues.

This clonotype appeared a few times. V usage is TRBV27 and J usage is TRBJ1-1, with unresolved D. The CDR3 consists of 13 residues. Germline V CDR1 and CDR2: MNHEY, SMNVEV (reference sequence). V was pared by 4 bases and J by 10 bases, with 16 bases between. The DNA of the CDR3 is TGTGCCAGCAGTTCCGGACGGCGCTTTGGAGCTTTCTTT. Amino acid sequence: CASSSGRRFGAFF.

This clonotype was detected only a few times. This chain links TRBV29-1 with TRBJ2-2; 9 bases map to TRBD2. The CDR3 sequence is 15 residues long. V was pared by 5 bases and J by 4 bases, with 8 bases of the junction left unmatched. Germline loops: CDR1 SQVTM, CDR2 ANQGSEA. This chain's CDR3 is CSVTGAGGATGELFF. The CDR3 DNA reads as TGCAGCGTTACAGGAGCGGGGGGCGCCACCGGGGAGCTGTTTTTT.

This clonotype was detected ten times or more. This chain connects TRBV7-2 to TRBJ1-3; D might be TRBD1 (5 bases). Per the germline V gene, CDR1 is SGHTA and CDR2 is FQGNSA. Deletions cut 0 bases from V and 4 bases from J, with 10 bases between. CDR3 length: 15 amino acids. CDR3 sequence reads: CASSLAWAGGNTIYF. As DNA, the CDR3 is TGTGCCAGCAGCTTAGCCTGGGCAGGGGGAAACACCATATATTTT.

This clonotype was found many times. The chain employs TRBV14 and TRBJ2-6; D not certain. Germline V gives CDR1 SGHDN, CDR2 FVKESK. V lost 1 base and J lost 2, with 6 bases in between. The CDR3 has 15 amino acids. CDR3 DNA sequence: TGTGCCAGCAGCCAAGGGGTCACTGGGGCCAACGTCCTGACTTTC. Its protein product is CASSQGVTGANVLTF. The whole variable domain, remainder taken from reference TRBV14 and TRBJ2-6, is EAGVTQFPSHSVIEKGQTVTLRCDPISGHDNLYWYRRVMGKEIKFLLHFVKESKQDESGMPNNRFLAERTGGTYSTLKVQPAELEDSGVYFCASSQGVTGANVLTFGAGSRLTVL.

J is TRBJ2-3 and V is TRBV5-1, with D hard to call. CDR1 and CDR2 (germline): SGHRS, YFSETQ. The CDR3 covers 16 residues. Trimming pared 1 base from V and 2 bases from J, leaving 14 bases between. The CDR3 reads CASSLRSTYPTDTQYF. CDR3 nucleotides: TGCGCCAGCAGCTTGAGGTCTACCTACCCCACAGATACGCAGTATTTT.

The chain couples TRBV29-1 to TRBJ1-3; 7 bases line up with TRBD1. After removal of 6 bases from V and 1 base from J, the junction contained 3 bases not matched to a gene. CDR3 size: 13 residues. The germline V gene has CDR1 SQVTM and CDR2 ANQGSEA. CDR3 sequence reads: CSVSRGSGNTIYF. For the CDR3, the DNA is TGCAGCGTCTCCAGGGGGTCTGGAAACACCATATATTTT. Together with reference TRBV29-1 and TRBJ1-3, the CDR3 gives the full variable domain: SAVISQKPSRDICQRGTSLTIQCQVDSQVTMMFWYRQQPGQSLTLIATANQGSEATYESGFVIDKFPISRPNLTFSTLTVSNMSPEDSSIYLCSVSRGSGNTIYFGEGSWLTVV.

This clonotype was seen only a few times. The chain uses TRBV9 and TRBJ1-2, with 7 bases matching TRBD1. The CDR3 totals 16 residues. J lost 2 bases, V lost 3 bases, and 10 bases had no gene match. CDR1 is SGDLS, CDR2 YYNGEE, per germline. CDR3 DNA sequence: TGTGCCAGCAGCGACAACCTTCGGACAGGCAACTATGGCTACACCTTC. It yields the protein CASSDNLRTGNYGYTF.

The chain links TRBV20-1 to TRBJ2-1, with 7 nucleotides matching TRBD2. The germline gives CDR1 DFQATT, CDR2 SNEGSKA (reference sequence). CDR3 length: 14 residues. The J segment lost 4 bases and the V segment lost 0 bases, leaving 3 bases of the junction unmatched. CDR3 in DNA: TGCAGTGCTAGAGACCTAGCGGAGTACAATGAGCAGTTCTTC. Translated, it gives CSARDLAEYNEQFF.

This clonotype was seen repeatedly, ten times or more. V usage is TRBV6-2 or TRBV6-3 and J usage is TRBJ2-1; 8 bases agree with TRBD1. Germline assignment: CDR1 MNHEY and CDR2 SVGEGT. V was pared by 4 bases and J by 8 bases, with 7 bases of the junction left unmatched. CDR3 length: 14 amino acids. The CDR3 DNA reads TGTGCCAGCAGTTCGACAGGGGATAGGGATGAGCAGTTCTTC. The encoded protein is CASSSTGDRDEQFF.

This clonotype was counted between two and nine times. The chain combines TRBV20-1 with TRBJ2-7; possibly TRBD2 for D (6 bases). The V end lost 0 bases, the J end lost 4 bases, and 13 bases lay between the germline ends. This CDR3 is 14 amino acids long. The germline V gene encodes CDR1 DFQATT and CDR2 SNEGSKA (reference sequence). Written as DNA, the CDR3 is TGCAGTGCTAGAGAGGGGACTCCACCGTACGAGCAGTACTTC. Its translation is CSAREGTPPYEQYF.

This CDR3 reads CASSQVPRDGYTF. The CDR3 bases are TGTGCCAGCAGCCAAGTCCCGAGGGATGGCTACACCTTC. The rearrangement uses TRBV3-1 and TRBJ1-2, with D unresolved. Germline-derived CDR1 and CDR2 are LGHDT and YNNKEL (reference sequence). V dropped 1 base and J dropped 6 bases, with 9 bases sitting between them. The CDR3 runs to 13 residues.

The CDR3 sequence: CASSLLAGEYNEQFF. As DNA, the CDR3 is TGTGCCAGCAGTTTATTAGCGGGGGAGTACAATGAGCAGTTCTTC. The chain recombines TRBV12-3 or TRBV12-4 with TRBJ2-1; 9 nucleotides agree with TRBD2. The CDR3 covers 15 residues. Unmatched junction bases numbered 3, after V lost 2 bases and J lost 4 bases.

In its sample, this clonotype was seen many times. This chain links TRBV5-5 with TRBJ2-1; D perhaps matches TRBD1 (6 bases). V dropped 4 bases and J dropped 9 bases, with 17 bases sitting between them. The germline V gene has CDR1 SGHKS and CDR2 YYEKEE (reference sequence). This CDR3 spans 14 amino acids. Here the CDR3 reads CASSSNRVGGEQFF. The CDR3 coding sequence is TGTGCCAGCAGCAGCAACAGGGTTGGAGGTGAGCAGTTCTTC. Full variable domain (missing parts from reference TRBV5-5 and TRBJ2-1): DAGVTQSPTHLIKTRGQQVTLRCSPISGHKSVSWYQQVLGQGPQFIFQYYEKEERGRGNFPDRFSARQFPNYSSELNVNALLLGDSALYLCASSSNRVGGEQFFGPGTRLTVL.

V gene TRBV12-3 or TRBV12-4 combines with J gene TRBJ2-7; TRBD1 aligns across 7 bases. The CDR3 length is 14 residues. The V and J ends lost 6 bases and 0 bases, in that order; junction bases with no gene match: 5. This CDR3 reads CASSPRTGSYEQYF. The CDR3 DNA sequence: TGTGCCAGCAGCCCGCGGACAGGCTCCTACGAGCAGTACTTC.